This TCR beta chain originates from a study of blood T cell repertoires in COVID-19. This clone was counted once. Original processing notes: Estimated nucleated cell counts came from reference gene primer amplification. Using immunoSEQ multiplex PCR, the repertoire was profiled, and TCRdb retains in-frame clones only, with some absent. The V and J calls and clone size were taken over from that table, and D and trimming were inferred from the DNA. The sample shows about 73,000 clones, 89% of them seen only once. The CDR3 is 14 residues long. Germline values: CDR1 SGHRS, CDR2 YFSETQ. Between the trimmed V and J ends, which lost 4 bases and 2 bases, there was a span of 12 bases.

The sample taken for sequencing was peripheral blood. The sequence came from a man older than 75 with acute or convalescent COVID-19. The chain carries TRBV5-1 and TRBJ2-5; D is possibly TRBD1 (6 bases). The CDR3 DNA follows: TGCGCCAGCAGCCTCCAGGGGAGTCAAGAGACCCAGTACTTC. Translating it yields CASSLQGSQETQYF.